This TCR beta chain originates from a study of blood T cell repertoires in COVID-19. The CDR3 contains 13 residues. The germline gives CDR1 SGHDT, CDR2 YYEEEE. V dropped 1 base and J dropped 0 bases, with 4 bases sitting between them. The table came from immunoSEQ multiplex PCR; TCRdb's copy has only in-frame clones and leaves some out. Counted here are around 150,000 clones, roughly 81% occurring once; the ten biggest clones make up 8.3%. The receptor comes from an older woman with COVID-19, enrolled during active disease. This chain uses TRBV5-6 with TRBJ2-5; D remains ambiguous. The sample comprised peripheral blood. The CDR3 region is CASSLWHQETQYF. Here the CDR3 DNA reads TGTGCCAGCAGCTTGTGGCACCAAGAGACCCAGTACTTC.